The T cell receptor beta chain under discussion was sequenced for a study of regulatory T cells in long-lasting Graves disease. The authors built TCR beta libraries using iRepertoire HTBI primers and Arm-PCR of CDR3 regions. Via MiXCR, TCRdb re-called the multiplex PCR reads, giving one row per CDR3 protein. The table includes approximately 400,000 distinct CDR3 sequences, more than 12% detected once. Germline V CDR1 and CDR2: SEHNR, FQNEAQ (reference sequence). The germline V and J ends were trimmed by 4 bases and 8 bases, with 15 bases remaining between them. The length of the CDR3 is 14 residues. Specified time point: newly diagnosed GD, antithyroid drugs for less than 3 months. Extracted RNA from PBMCs served as the source of the TCR library. This clonotype has more than one count but fewer than ten. These data also formed part of another study, on T cells in Graves' hyperthyroidism and ophthalmopathy. That paper adds: A model of 13 V-J pairs discriminated ophthalmopathy from stable hyperthyroidism.

The genes are TRBV7-9 and TRBJ2-4, with D possibly being TRBD2 (5 bases). The clonotype comes from a woman between 25 and 40 years old with Graves disease. The material sequenced was peripheral blood mononuclear cells (PBMCs), taken at new diagnosis, from a patient treated with antithyroid drugs. CDR3 nucleotide sequence: TGTGCCAGCAGCTCCCCCTCGGACGGGGACATTCAGTACTTC. Translation: CASSSPSDGDIQYF.